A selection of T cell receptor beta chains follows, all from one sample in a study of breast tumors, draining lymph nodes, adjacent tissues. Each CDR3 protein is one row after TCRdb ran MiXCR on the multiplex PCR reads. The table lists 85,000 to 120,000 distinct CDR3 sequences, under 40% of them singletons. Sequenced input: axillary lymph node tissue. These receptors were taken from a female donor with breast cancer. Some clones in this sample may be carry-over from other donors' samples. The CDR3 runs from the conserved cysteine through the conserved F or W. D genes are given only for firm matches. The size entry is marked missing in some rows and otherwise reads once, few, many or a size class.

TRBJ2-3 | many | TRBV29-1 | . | TGCAGCGGGATACTACCTTTCACAGATACGCAGTATTTT | CSGILPFTDTQYF
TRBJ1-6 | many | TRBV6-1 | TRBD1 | TGTGCCACCACCGCACTACAGGGGGCTCTCTCACCCCTCCACTTT | CATTALQGALSPLHF
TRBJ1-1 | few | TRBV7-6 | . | TGTGCCAGCAGCTTAGTGTCAGGACTGAACACTGAAGCTTTCTTT | CASSLVSGLNTEAFF
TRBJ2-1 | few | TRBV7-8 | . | TGTGCCAGCAGTATGGCGGGGAGTTTCAATGAGCAGTTCTTC | CASSMAGSFNEQFF
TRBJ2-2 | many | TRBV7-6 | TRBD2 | TGTGCCAGCAGCCTAACTAGCGGGAGAGGGGCCGGGGAGCTGTTTTTT | CASSLTSGRGAGELFF
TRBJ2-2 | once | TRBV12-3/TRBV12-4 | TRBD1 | TGTGCCAGCAGATTTCATTATGACAGGGTGAACACCGGGGAGCTGTTTTTT | CASRFHYDRVNTGELFF
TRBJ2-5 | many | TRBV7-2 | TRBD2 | TGTGCCAGCAGCTTAGCGCAGCGGGGGGGCGTCGGGGAGACCCAGTACTTC | CASSLAQRGGVGETQYF
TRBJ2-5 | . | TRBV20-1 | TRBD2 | TGCAGTGCGTCCACCTCCGGGACTAGCGGAGGGGAGACCCAGTACTTC | CSASTSGTSGGETQYF
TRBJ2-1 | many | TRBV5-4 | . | TGTGCCAGCAGCCCGACCGACAATGAGCAGTTCTTC | CASSPTDNEQFF
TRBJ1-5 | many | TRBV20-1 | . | TGCAGTGCTAGACAGTCCAATCAGCCCCAGCATTTT | CSARQSNQPQHF
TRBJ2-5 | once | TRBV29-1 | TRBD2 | TGCAGCACCGGGGAGGGCCCGGGAGAGACCCAGTACTTC | CSTGEGPGETQYF
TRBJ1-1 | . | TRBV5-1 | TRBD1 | TGCGCCAGCAGCTTGGGACAGGGGGCTGGTGAAGCTTTCTTT | CASSLGQGAGEAFF
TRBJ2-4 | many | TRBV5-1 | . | TGCGCCAGCAGATGGGGAGACAGCCTAGCCAAAAACATTCAGTACTTC | CASRWGDSLAKNIQYF
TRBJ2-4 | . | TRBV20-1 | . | TGCAGTGCTTGGGGCGGGTACAAAAACACTCAGTACTTC | CSAWGGYKNTQYF
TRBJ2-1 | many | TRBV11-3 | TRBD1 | TGTGCCAGCAGCTTGGGACAGGGTAACAATGAGCAGTTCTTC | CASSLGQGNNEQFF
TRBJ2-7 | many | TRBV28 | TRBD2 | TGTGCCAGCAGGCCGGGGGGGAGCGGGAGGGCCTACGAGCAGTACTTC | CASRPGGSGRAYEQYF
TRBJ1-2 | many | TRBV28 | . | TGTGCCAGCAGTCAGGGGAGAAAGCGCTCCTATGGCTACACCTTC | CASSQGRKRSYGYTF
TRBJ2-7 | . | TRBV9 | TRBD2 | TGTGCCAGCGGCAAGGAGGCCGGGACTAGCGGTTACGGGCAGTACTTC | CASGKEAGTSGYGQYF
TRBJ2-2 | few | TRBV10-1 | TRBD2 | TGCGCCAGCAGTGAGGGGAAGGGACTAGCGGGATCCGCGAACACCGGGGAGCTGTTTTTT | CASSEGKGLAGSANTGELFF
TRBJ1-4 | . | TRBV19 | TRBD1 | TGTGCCAGTAGTTCAGGGGGCGTACAAGAAAAACTGTTTTTT | CASSSGGVQEKLFF
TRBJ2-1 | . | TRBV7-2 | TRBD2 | TGTGCCAGCAGCGTAGCGGGGCATTTAGATGAGCAGTTCTTC | CASSVAGHLDEQFF
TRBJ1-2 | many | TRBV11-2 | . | TGTGCCAGCAGCTTAGAACCGGGACACTATGGCTACACCTTC | CASSLEPGHYGYTF
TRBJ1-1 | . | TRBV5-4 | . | TGTGCCAGCAGCTTAGAACTCAGGGGTGACACTGAAGCTTTCTTT | CASSLELRGDTEAFF
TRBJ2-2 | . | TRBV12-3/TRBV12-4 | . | TGTGCCAGCGGTTGGTTAGAACTTCACACCGGGGAGCCGTTTTTT | CASGWLELHTGEPFF
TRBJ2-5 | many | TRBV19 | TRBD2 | TGTGCCAGTACTTGGGAGGGACAAGAGACCCAGTACTTC | CASTWEGQETQYF
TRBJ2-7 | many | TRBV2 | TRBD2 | TGTGCCAGCGAGGATAGCGGGACTTACGAGCAGTACTTC | CASEDSGTYEQYF
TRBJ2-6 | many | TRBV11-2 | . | TGTGCCAGCAGACTTAAACAATCTGGGGCCAACGTCCTGACTTTC | CASRLKQSGANVLTF
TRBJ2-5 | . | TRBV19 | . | TGTGCCAGTAGTCGGATGGCGACCCAAGAGACCCAGTACTTC | CASSRMATQETQYF
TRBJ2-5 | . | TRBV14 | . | TGTGCCAGCAGCCGTGGGAGAGGGGCGGGCGAGACCCAGTACTTC | CASSRGRGAGETQYF
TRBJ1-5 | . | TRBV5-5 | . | TGTGCTAGCGGCCATACAGGGATGGGCAATCAGCCCCAGCATTTT | CASGHTGMGNQPQHF
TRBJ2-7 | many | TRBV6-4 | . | TGTGCCAGCAGTCACGGGGGCTTTGGGACACACGAAGAAAACTACGAGCAGTACTTC | CASSHGGFGTHEENYEQYF
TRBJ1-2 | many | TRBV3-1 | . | TGTGCCAGCAGCCCTTTCAGGGGCGGAGGCTATGGCTACACCTTC | CASSPFRGGGYGYTF
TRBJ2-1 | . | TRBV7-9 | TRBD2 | TGTGCCAGCAGCGAAGGACTAGCGGGAACGCAGTTCTTC | CASSEGLAGTQFF
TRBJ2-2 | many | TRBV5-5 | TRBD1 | TGTGCCAGCAGGTCCGGGACAGCAAACACCGGGGAGCTGTTTTTT | CASRSGTANTGELFF
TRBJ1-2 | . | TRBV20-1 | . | TGCAGTGCTAGACTCGGGGGACAAGATTCCTATGGCTACACCTTC | CSARLGGQDSYGYTF
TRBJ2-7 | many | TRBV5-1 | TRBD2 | TGCGCCAGCAGCCCCAAATTACTCGGCGGGAGCCACGAGCAGTACTTC | CASSPKLLGGSHEQYF
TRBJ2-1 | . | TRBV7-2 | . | TGTGCCAGCAGCCAAAACCTCGCGGCCTACAATGAGCAGTTCTTC | CASSQNLAAYNEQFF
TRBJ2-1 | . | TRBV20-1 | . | TGCAGTGCTAGAGTGGGAGCGGGCTCCTACAATGAGCAGTTCTTC | CSARVGAGSYNEQFF
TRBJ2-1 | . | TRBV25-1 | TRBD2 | TGTGCCAGCAGTGCGGGAGGGCCCTATGAGCAGTTCTTC | CASSAGGPYEQFF
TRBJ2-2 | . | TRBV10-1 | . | TGCGCCAGCAGCGGGAACACCGGGGAGCTGTTTTTT | CASSGNTGELFF
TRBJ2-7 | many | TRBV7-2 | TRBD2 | TGTGCCAGCAGTTCGGGGGGGGGGGCTTACCTCGAGCAGTACTTC | CASSSGGGAYLEQYF
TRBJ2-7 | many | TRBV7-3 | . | TGTGCCAGCAGCTTAGAGCAGGGTTACGAGCAGTACTTC | CASSLEQGYEQYF
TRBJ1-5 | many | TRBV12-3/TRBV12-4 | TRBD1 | TGTGCCAGCAGTTTTAATAGGGGGCGCTATAGCAATCAGCCCCAGCATTTT | CASSFNRGRYSNQPQHF
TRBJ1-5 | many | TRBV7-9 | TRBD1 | TGTGCCACTCGGACAGGTAATCAGCCCCAGCATTTT | CATRTGNQPQHF
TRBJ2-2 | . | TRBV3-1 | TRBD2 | TGTACCAGCAGCCAAGGAGGTAGCGGGGGGGCCGGGGAGCTGTTTTTT | CTSSQGGSGGAGELFF
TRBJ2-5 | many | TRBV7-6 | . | TGTGCCAGCAGCTTAAGTCGGAAGGAGACCCAGTACTTC | CASSLSRKETQYF
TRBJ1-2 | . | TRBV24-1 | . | TGTGCCACCAGTGACAGCCTCCTCGGCTACACCTTC | CATSDSLLGYTF
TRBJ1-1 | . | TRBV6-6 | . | TGTGCCAGCAGTTACCCGAACACTGAAGCTTTCTTT | CASSYPNTEAFF